The present entry profiles one TCR beta chain with its context. Profiled with immunoSEQ multiplex PCR; TCRdb holds only in-frame clones, not every one. The sample holds around 260,000 clones; 70% to 90% are singletons and the top ten take around 3.6%. This sample is drawn from a study of blood T cell repertoires in COVID-19. About the study: Samples of COVID-19 (acute and convalescent) were obtained from the United States, Italy and Spain. PBMCs, B-cell-depleted T cells, or T cells provided the cDNA or gDNA that made up the material.

The receptor's source is a man aged 18 to 30 with active or convalescent COVID-19. The sample consisted of peripheral blood.

CDR3 DNA sequence: TGTGCCAGCAGCTCCTTGGGGGGAGTAGGTGAGACCCAGTACTTC. This sequence encodes CASSSLGGVGETQYF. This chain connects TRBV7-2 to TRBJ2-5, with a possible D match to TRBD2 (6 bases). Trimming cost V 4 bases and J 5 bases, with 17 bases left between them. The CDR3 is made up of 15 amino acids. Germline CDR1 and CDR2: SGHTA and FQGNSA.